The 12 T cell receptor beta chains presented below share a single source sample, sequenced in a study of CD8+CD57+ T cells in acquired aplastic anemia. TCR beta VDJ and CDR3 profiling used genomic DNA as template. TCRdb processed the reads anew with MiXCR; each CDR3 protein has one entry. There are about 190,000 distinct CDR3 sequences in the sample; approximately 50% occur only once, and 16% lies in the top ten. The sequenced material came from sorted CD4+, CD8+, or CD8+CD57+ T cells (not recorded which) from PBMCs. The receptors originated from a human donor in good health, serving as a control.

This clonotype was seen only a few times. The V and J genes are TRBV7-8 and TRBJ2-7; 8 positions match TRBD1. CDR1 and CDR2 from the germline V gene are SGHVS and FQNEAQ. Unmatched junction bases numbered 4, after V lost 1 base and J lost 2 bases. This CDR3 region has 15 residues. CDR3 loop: CASSLDPGGTYEQYF. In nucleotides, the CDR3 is TGTGCCAGCAGCTTAGACCCAGGGGGCACCTACGAGCAGTACTTC.

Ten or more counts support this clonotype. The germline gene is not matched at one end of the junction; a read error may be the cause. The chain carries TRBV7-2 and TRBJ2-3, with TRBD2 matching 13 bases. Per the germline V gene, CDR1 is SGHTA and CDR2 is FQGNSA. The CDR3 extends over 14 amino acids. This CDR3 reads CASSPLTSGGPSDF. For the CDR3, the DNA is TGTGCCAGCAGCCCATTGACTAGCGGGGGGCCCTCGGATTTT.

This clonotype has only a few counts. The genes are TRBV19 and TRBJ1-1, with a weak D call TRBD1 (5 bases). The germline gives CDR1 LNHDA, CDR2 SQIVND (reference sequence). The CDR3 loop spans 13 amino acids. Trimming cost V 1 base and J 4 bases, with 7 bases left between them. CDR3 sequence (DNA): TGTGCCAGTAGTATAGGGGGCGGCACTGAAGCTTTCTTT. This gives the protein CASSIGGGTEAFF.

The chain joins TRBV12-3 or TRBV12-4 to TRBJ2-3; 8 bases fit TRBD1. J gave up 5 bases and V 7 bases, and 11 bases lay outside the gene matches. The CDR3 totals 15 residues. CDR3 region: CASTLGRGLIDTQYF. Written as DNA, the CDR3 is TGTGCCAGCACCCTCGGCAGGGGGCTAATAGATACGCAGTATTTT.

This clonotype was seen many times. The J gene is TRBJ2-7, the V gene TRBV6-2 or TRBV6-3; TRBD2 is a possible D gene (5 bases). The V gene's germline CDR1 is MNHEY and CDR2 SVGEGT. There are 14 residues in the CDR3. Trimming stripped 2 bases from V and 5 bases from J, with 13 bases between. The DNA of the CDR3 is TGTGCCAGCAGTTACCCCGAACGAGGGAACGAGCAGTACTTC. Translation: CASSYPERGNEQYF.

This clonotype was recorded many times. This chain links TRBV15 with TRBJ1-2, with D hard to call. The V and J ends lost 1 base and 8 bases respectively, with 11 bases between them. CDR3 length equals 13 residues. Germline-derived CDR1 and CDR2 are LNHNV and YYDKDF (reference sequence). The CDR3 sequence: CATSRGDAEGYTF. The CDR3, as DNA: TGTGCCACCAGCAGAGGTGATGCCGAGGGCTACACCTTC.

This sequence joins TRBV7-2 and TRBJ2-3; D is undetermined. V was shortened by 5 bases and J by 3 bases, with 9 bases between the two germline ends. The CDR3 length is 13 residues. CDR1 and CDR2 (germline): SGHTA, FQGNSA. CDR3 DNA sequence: TGTGCCAGCAGCGGCACTCAGACAGATACGCAGTATTTT. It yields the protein CASSGTQTDTQYF.

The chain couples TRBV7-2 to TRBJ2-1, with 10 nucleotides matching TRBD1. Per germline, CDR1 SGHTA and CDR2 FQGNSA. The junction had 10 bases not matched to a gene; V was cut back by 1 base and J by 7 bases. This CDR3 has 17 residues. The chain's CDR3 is CASSLEGGGQGQNEQFF. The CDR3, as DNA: TGTGCCAGCAGCTTAGAGGGAGGGGGACAGGGGCAGAATGAGCAGTTCTTC.

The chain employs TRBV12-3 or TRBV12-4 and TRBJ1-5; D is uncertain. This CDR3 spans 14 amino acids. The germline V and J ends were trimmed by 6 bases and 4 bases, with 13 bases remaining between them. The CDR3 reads CASRKPGTNQPQHF. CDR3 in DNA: TGTGCCAGCAGAAAGCCGGGCACTAATCAGCCCCAGCATTTT.

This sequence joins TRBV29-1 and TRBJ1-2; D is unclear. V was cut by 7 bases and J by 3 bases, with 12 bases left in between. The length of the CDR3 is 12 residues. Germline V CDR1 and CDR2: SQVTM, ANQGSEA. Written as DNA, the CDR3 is TGCAGCGCGGCCCGTGGGGACTATGGCTACACCTTC. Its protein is CSAARGDYGYTF.

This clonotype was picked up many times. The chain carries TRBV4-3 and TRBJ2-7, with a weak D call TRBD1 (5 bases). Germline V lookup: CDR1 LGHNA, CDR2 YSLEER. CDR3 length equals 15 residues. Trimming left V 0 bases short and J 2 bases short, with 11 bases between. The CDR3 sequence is CASSQDRSGTYEQYF. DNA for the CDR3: TGCGCCAGCAGCCAAGATCGGTCAGGGACCTACGAGCAGTACTTC.

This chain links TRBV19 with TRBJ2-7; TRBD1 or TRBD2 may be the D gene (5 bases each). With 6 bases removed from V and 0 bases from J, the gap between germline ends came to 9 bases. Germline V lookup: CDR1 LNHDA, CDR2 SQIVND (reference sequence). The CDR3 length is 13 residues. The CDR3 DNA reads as TGTGCCAGTAGGGGACGGAACTCCTACGAGCAGTACTTC. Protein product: CASRGRNSYEQYF.